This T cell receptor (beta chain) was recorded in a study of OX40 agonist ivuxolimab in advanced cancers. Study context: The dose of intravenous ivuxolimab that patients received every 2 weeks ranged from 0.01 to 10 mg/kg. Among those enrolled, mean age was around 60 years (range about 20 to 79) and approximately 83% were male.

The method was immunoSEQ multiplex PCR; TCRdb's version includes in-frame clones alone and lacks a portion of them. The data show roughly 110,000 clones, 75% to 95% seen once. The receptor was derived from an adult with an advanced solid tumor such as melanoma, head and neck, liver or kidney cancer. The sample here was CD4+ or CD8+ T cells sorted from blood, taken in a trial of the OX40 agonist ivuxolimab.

The CDR3 DNA reads as TGCGCCAGCAGCTTTGGATCAGGGGCTGGTGATCTAGGGGAAAAACTGTTTTTT. It yields the protein CASSFGSGAGDLGEKLFF. The J gene is TRBJ1-4, the V gene TRBV5-1; D perhaps matches TRBD1 (6 bases). This CDR3 is 18 amino acids long. V was trimmed by 2 bases and J by 8 bases, leaving 25 bases between them. CDR1 is SGHRS, CDR2 YFSETQ, per germline.